This entry lists 27 T cell receptor beta chains sequenced from one sample in a study of identical twins. TCRdb called the 5' RACE reads again in MiXCR, with one record for every CDR3 protein. The sample yields about 1.7 million distinct CDR3 sequences, roughly a third seen once. Sequenced input: cord blood. These receptors were obtained from a newborn girl in good health.

This clonotype was seen a handful of times. The chain is built from TRBV7-2 and TRBJ2-7, with unresolved D. The V end was cut by 1 base, the J end by 6 bases, with 16 bases between. Germline-derived CDR1 and CDR2 are SGHTA and FQGNSA. The CDR3 runs 15 residues. CDR3 nucleotide sequence: TGTGCCAGCAGCTTAGATCAATTAGAGCTAGGCGAGCAGTACTTC. Its protein product is CASSLDQLELGEQYF.

CDR3 nucleotide sequence: TGTGCCAGCAGTCCCGACGGATCATTTAGCAATCAGCCCCAGCATTTT. This codes for CASSPDGSFSNQPQHF. This chain links TRBV5-5 with TRBJ1-5; no reliable D call. From germline, CDR1 is SGHKS and CDR2 YYEKEE (reference sequence). This CDR3 region has 16 residues. V was shortened by 5 bases and J by 0 bases, with 15 bases between the two germline ends.

This clonotype occurred a few times. This rearrangement joins TRBV27 to TRBJ2-3; 11 nucleotides match TRBD2. Germline CDR1 is MNHEY and CDR2 is SMNVEV (reference sequence). V dropped 6 bases and J dropped 3; count of bases not matched to a gene: 14. CDR3 length: 18 amino acids. CDR3 coding DNA: TGTGCCAGCAGCCTACCGATGACTAGCGGGGTCAGGACAGATACGCAGTATTTT. Protein sequence: CASSLPMTSGVRTDTQYF.

The chain recombines TRBV6-4 with TRBJ2-5, with 9 bases aligning to TRBD1. With the DNA end fitting TRBJ2-7 better, the J assignment may be wrong. Germline loops: CDR1 MRHNA, CDR2 SNTAGT. This CDR3 has 16 residues. CDR3 residues: CASSDSGQGRENEQYF. CDR3 nucleotide sequence: TGTGCCAGCAGTGACTCGGGACAGGGAAGGGAGAACGAGCAGTACTTC.

The chain carries TRBV7-6 and TRBJ2-4; D ambiguous. Trimming pared 5 bases from V and 4 bases from J, leaving 9 bases between. Per germline, CDR1 SGHVS and CDR2 FNYEAQ. This CDR3 is built from 13 residues. Here the CDR3 DNA reads TGTGCCAGCAGCCCCTTACAAAAAAACATTCAGTACTTC. It is translated as CASSPLQKNIQYF.

This clonotype was picked up a small number of times. The CDR3 reads CATRGGSDTEAFF. CDR3 coding DNA: TGTGCCACACGTGGGGGCTCGGACACTGAAGCTTTCTTT. The J gene is TRBJ1-1, the V gene TRBV19, with D tentatively TRBD1 (6 bases). The CDR3 length is 13 residues. The V and J ends lost 10 bases and 3 bases respectively, with 15 bases between them. Germline V lookup: CDR1 LNHDA, CDR2 SQIVND (reference sequence).

This chain links TRBV6-6 with TRBJ2-1; D not resolved. The CDR3 has 13 amino acids. With 2 bases removed from V and 6 bases from J, the gap between germline ends came to 8 bases. Germline V gene data show CDR1 as MNHNY and CDR2 as SVGAGI (reference sequence). CDR3 sequence: CASSYRLFNEQFF. The CDR3 DNA follows: TGTGCCAGCAGTTACCGTCTGTTCAATGAGCAGTTCTTC.

This chain joins TRBV20-1 and TRBJ2-3; 7 positions match TRBD1. V gave up 5 bases and J gave up 2 bases; unmatched junction bases: 10. This CDR3 comprises 15 residues. The germline CDR1 and CDR2 sequences are DFQATT and SNEGSKA (reference sequence). CDR3 loop: CSASPGTAPTDTQYF. The CDR3 DNA reads as TGCAGTGCTTCCCCCGGGACAGCTCCCACAGATACGCAGTATTTT.

J is TRBJ2-5 and V is TRBV20-1; 12 bases are a match to TRBD2. After removal of 5 bases from V and 3 bases from J, the junction contained 4 bases not matched to a gene. The CDR3 covers 14 residues. CDR1 DFQATT and CDR2 SNEGSKA come from the germline V gene (reference sequence). The CDR3 reads CSAFGLAGKETQYF. The DNA of the CDR3 is TGCAGTGCTTTTGGACTAGCGGGAAAAGAGACCCAGTACTTC.

This clonotype was observed at least ten times. This chain joins TRBV9 and TRBJ2-7; the match to TRBD2 covers 12 bases. Germline V gives CDR1 SGDLS, CDR2 YYNGEE. There are 15 residues in the CDR3. V lost 0 bases and J lost 2; bases outside the gene matches: 0. The CDR3 DNA reads as TGTGCCAGCAGCGTAGGACTAGCGGGAGCCTACGAGCAGTACTTC. This encodes CASSVGLAGAYEQYF. The entire variable domain, with the rest obtained from reference TRBV9 and TRBJ2-7, is as follows: DSGVTQTPKHLITATGQRVTLRCSPRSGDLSVYWYQQSLDQGLQFLIQYYNGEERAKGNILERFSAQQFPDLHSELNLSSLELGDSALYFCASSVGLAGAYEQYFGPGTRLTVT.

The chain is built from TRBV20-1 and TRBJ2-2, with 10 bases that match TRBD2. Trimming removed 0 bases from V and 6 bases from J; junction bases left unmatched: 7. This CDR3 comprises 16 residues. Per the germline V gene, CDR1 is DFQATT and CDR2 is SNEGSKA (reference sequence). The chain's CDR3 is CSARDLLAGAPGELFF. In nucleotides, the CDR3 is TGCAGTGCTAGAGATCTCCTAGCGGGAGCCCCCGGGGAGCTGTTTTTT.

With respect to this clonotype: The junction differs from germline at one of its ends, possibly a read error. The gene calls are TRBV29-1 and TRBJ2-1; D possibly uses TRBD1 or TRBD2 (5 bases each). CDR3 size: 13 residues. Germline values: CDR1 SQVTM, CDR2 ANQGSEA. The CDR3 sequence: CSAFSRGYNGQFF. The CDR3, as DNA: TGCAGCGCCTTTTCACGGGGCTACAATGGGCAGTTCTTC.

This clonotype was observed a handful of times. The CDR3 region has the DNA TGTGCCAGCAGCCCGTGGGTCTCGGGGGGTGAAGCTTTCTTT. Translated: CASSPWVSGGEAFF. The chain links TRBV7-2 to TRBJ1-1, with a tentative D call TRBD1 (5 bases). V was cut by 5 bases and J by 7 bases, with 17 bases left in between. CDR1 and CDR2 (germline): SGHTA, FQGNSA. The CDR3 is 14 residues long.

The chain uses TRBV6-5 and TRBJ1-1; weak D call: TRBD1 (6 bases). CDR1 MNHEY and CDR2 SVGAGI come from the germline V gene. The CDR3 is 14 residues long. With 6 bases removed from V and 3 bases from J, the gap between germline ends came to 14 bases. The chain's CDR3 is CASSRGDTYTEAFF. The CDR3 bases are TGTGCCAGCAGCCGGGGGGACACCTACACTGAAGCTTTCTTT.

This clonotype was counted a few times. This may stem from a read error, because a much larger clone lies one nucleotide away. The chain carries TRBV7-6 and TRBJ1-2, with 7 bases matching TRBD1. Germline V lookup: CDR1 SGHVS, CDR2 FNYEAQ. This CDR3 has 13 amino acids. With 5 bases clipped from V and 2 bases from J, the junction kept 2 bases outside the gene matches. The CDR3 spells CASSMTGNYGYTF. The CDR3 bases are TGTGCCAGCAGCATGACAGGGAACTATGGCTACACCTTC.

This clonotype was detected only a few times. The chain is built from TRBV4-2 and TRBJ2-7, with D maybe TRBD2 (7 bases). V was trimmed by 4 bases and J by 4 bases, leaving 17 bases between them. Per germline, CDR1 LGHNA and CDR2 YNFKEQ. The CDR3 length is 15 residues. The CDR3 DNA is TGTGCCAGCAGCCGAGGGAGGGGGTCTGTGTACGAGCAGTACTTC. Translated, it gives CASSRGRGSVYEQYF.

This clonotype showed up just a few times. The J gene is TRBJ2-4, the V gene TRBV28, with a possible D match to TRBD2 (6 bases). The germline V and J ends were trimmed by 3 bases and 5 bases, with 11 bases remaining between them. Germline V gene data show CDR1 as MDHEN and CDR2 as SYDVKM. This CDR3 is 14 amino acids long. For the CDR3, the DNA is TGTGCCAGCAGTTTCGGAGGGCCCGAAAACATTCAGTACTTC. Translation gives CASSFGGPENIQYF.

The chain is built from TRBV2 and TRBJ2-3; D is unclear. The CDR3 loop spans 15 amino acids. Germline V lookup: CDR1 SNHLY, CDR2 FYNNEI. The V and J ends lost 0 bases and 2 bases respectively, with 9 bases between them. The CDR3 DNA is TGTGCCAGCAGTGAAGCGCTTCTATCCACAGATACGCAGTATTTT. The encoded protein is CASSEALLSTDTQYF.

Comment on this clonotype: Germline is not matched at one junction end, which may reflect a read error. The chain employs TRBV4-1 and TRBJ2-3, with 9 bases that match TRBD2. CDR3 size: 15 residues. Germline V gene lookup returns CDR1 MGHRA and CDR2 YSYEKL. Here the CDR3 reads CAGSHGGLAADTQYF. CDR3 sequence (DNA): TGCGCCGGCAGCCATGGGGGACTAGCCGCAGATACGCAGTATTTT.

This clonotype came up a few times. This chain uses TRBV27 with TRBJ2-7; D is possibly TRBD1 (6 bases). Trimming took off 4 bases at V and 3 bases at J, with 16 bases between the two ends. The CDR3 loop spans 15 amino acids. Germline CDR1 reads MNHEY; CDR2 reads SMNVEV (reference sequence). DNA of the CDR3: TGTGCCAGCAGTTACCTAACAGGGACGAACTACGAGCAGTACTTC. Translated, it gives CASSYLTGTNYEQYF.

This clonotype has only one observation. Given a much more abundant clone one base away, this may be a read error. The CDR3 DNA reads as TGTGCCAGCAGCGTAGATGCTCACGCCACAGATACGCAGTATTTT. Residues: CASSVDAHATDTQYF. The rearrangement uses TRBV9 and TRBJ2-3, with D uncertain. The CDR3 runs 15 residues. CDR1 and CDR2 (germline): SGDLS, YYNGEE. V was clipped by 0 bases and J by 2 bases, with 10 bases between them. Filled out from reference TRBV9 and TRBJ2-3, the complete variable domain reads DSGVTQTPKHLITATGQRVTLRCSPRSGDLSVYWYQQSLDQGLQFLIQYYNGEERAKGNILERFSAQQFPDLHSELNLSSLELGDSALYFCASSVDAHATDTQYFGPGTRLTVL.

In this sample, this clonotype turned up a few times. The V call is TRBV20-1, the J call TRBJ1-5; no clear D. Germline V gives CDR1 DFQATT, CDR2 SNEGSKA (reference sequence). The CDR3 loop spans 13 amino acids. V gave up 5 bases and J gave up 3 bases, with 11 bases separating them. This chain's CDR3 is CSALRGHNQPQHF. Written as DNA, the CDR3 is TGCAGTGCTCTCCGGGGTCACAATCAGCCCCAGCATTTT.

In this sample, this clonotype turned up many times. This chain joins TRBV4-2 and TRBJ2-3, with unresolved D. Looked up from germline, CDR1 is LGHNA and CDR2 is YNFKEQ. Deletions cut 4 bases from V and 2 bases from J, with 7 bases between. The CDR3 length is 13 residues. CDR3 in amino acids: CASSPPDTDTQYF. CDR3 DNA sequence: TGTGCCAGCAGCCCCCCCGACACAGATACGCAGTATTTT.

The chain combines TRBV20-1 with TRBJ2-4; 8 bases match TRBD2. The J call may be mistaken, given a closer DNA end match to TRBJ2-5. Germline loops: CDR1 DFQATT, CDR2 SNEGSKA (reference sequence). The CDR3 has 13 amino acids. The CDR3, as DNA: TGCAGTGCTAGAGATGGGACTAGAGAGACCCAGTACTTC. Translated, it gives CSARDGTRETQYF.

The V and J genes are TRBV19 and TRBJ1-2, with a possible D match to TRBD1 (6 bases). The germline gives CDR1 LNHDA, CDR2 SQIVND (reference sequence). CDR3 length: 14 amino acids. V was shortened by 7 bases and J by 2 bases, with 14 bases between the two germline ends. CDR3 sequence: CASKGLRGNYGYTF. The CDR3, as DNA: TGTGCCAGTAAGGGTCTCAGGGGCAACTATGGCTACACCTTC.

Worth noting for this clonotype: A clone one base away is much larger, so this may be a read error. The chain recombines TRBV12-3 or TRBV12-4 with TRBJ2-1; D is uncertain. The V and J ends lost 1 base and 5 bases respectively, with 12 bases between them. The CDR3 extends over 15 amino acids. The CDR3 nucleotides are TGTGCCAGCAGTTTAGGTACGGCCTACCACAATGAGCAGTTCTTC. Amino acid sequence: CASSLGTAYHNEQFF.

This chain links TRBV3-1 with TRBJ2-5, with 9 nucleotides matching TRBD1. V gave up 4 bases and J gave up 4 bases; unmatched junction bases: 7. CDR3 length: 15 amino acids. The germline V gene has CDR1 LGHDT and CDR2 YNNKEL (reference sequence). The CDR3 loop is CASSPFGTGRETQYF. In DNA form, the CDR3 reads TGTGCCAGCAGCCCCTTTGGGACAGGGAGAGAGACCCAGTACTTC.